These 9 T cell receptor beta chains were all obtained from the same sample, sequenced in a study of regulatory T cells in long-lasting Graves disease. Time point: persistent/refractory GD, antithyroid drugs over 5 years with positive TRAb. Extracted PBMC RNA gave rise to the TCR library. Investigators prepared the TCR beta libraries by applying iRepertoire HTBI primers and Arm-PCR of CDR3 regions. A single record per CDR3 protein comes from TCRdb applying MiXCR to the multiplex PCR reads. The repertoire holds a few hundred thousand distinct CDR3 sequences, with roughly a quarter as singletons. The sequencing used peripheral blood mononuclear cells (PBMCs), collected when the disease was refractory, from a patient treated with antithyroid drugs. These TCRs come from a female donor with Graves disease.

This clonotype was recorded many times. The chain uses TRBV7-3 and TRBJ1-1; D gene unclear. CDR1 and CDR2 (germline): SGHTA, FQGTGA. CDR3 length: 14 amino acids. Trimming took off 2 bases at V and 0 bases at J, with 7 bases between the two ends. DNA of the CDR3: TGTGCCAGCAGCTTAGGCCCCGTGAACACTGAAGCTTTCTTT. This codes for CASSLGPVNTEAFF.

This chain connects TRBV6-1 to TRBJ1-6; D not certain. Trimming cost V 5 bases and J 0 bases, with 11 bases left between them. The V gene's germline CDR1 is MNHNS and CDR2 SASEGT. CDR3 size: 16 residues. The CDR3 here is CASSTMKSSYNSPLHF. The CDR3 nucleotides read TGTGCCAGCAGTACTATGAAGAGCTCCTATAATTCACCCCTCCACTTT.

There are a few counts of this clonotype. The chain links TRBV3-1 to TRBJ2-7; 9 positions agree with TRBD1. Germline assignment: CDR1 LGHDT and CDR2 YNNKEL (reference sequence). The CDR3 covers 14 residues. J gave up 5 bases and V 2 bases, and 4 bases lay outside the gene matches. The CDR3 reads CASSQTDRGDEQYF. In DNA, the CDR3 is TGTGCCAGCAGCCAAACCGACAGGGGGGACGAGCAGTACTTC.

The chain is built from TRBV7-9 and TRBJ1-2; a weak D match, TRBD1 (5 bases). The CDR3 totals 14 residues. Trimming left V 6 bases short and J 4 bases short, with 15 bases between. In germline, CDR1 is SEHNR, CDR2 FQNEAQ (reference sequence). The CDR3 sequence is CASSGALLSYGYTF. The CDR3 bases are TGTGCCAGCAGTGGGGCGCTTCTGAGCTATGGCTACACCTTC.

Worth noting for this clonotype: This may arise from a read error, as a much more abundant clone is one base away. The genes are TRBV6-2 or TRBV6-3 and TRBJ1-1; TRBD1 matches 7 bases. The CDR3 sequence is 14 residues long. Germline values: CDR1 MNHEY, CDR2 SVGEGT. V lost 5 bases to trimming and J lost 6 bases; unmatched junction nucleotides: 9. The CDR3 sequence: CASSPSYRGAEAFF. CDR3 coding DNA: TGTGCCAGCAGTCCCAGCTACAGGGGCGCTGAAGCTTTCTTT.

The V gene is TRBV7-9, the J gene TRBJ2-4; D remains unclear. Germline V CDR1 and CDR2: SEHNR, FQNEAQ (reference sequence). CDR3 length: 15 residues. V shed 4 bases and J shed 4 bases, with 14 bases lying between them. The CDR3 coding sequence is TGTGCCAGCAGCTCTAGTCCGCCAGGAAAAAACATTCAGTACTTC. Translating gives CASSSSPPGKNIQYF.

This clonotype occurred a few times. The J gene is TRBJ2-5, the V gene TRBV3-1, with D unresolved. V was cut by 3 bases and J by 1 base, with 9 bases left in between. The germline V gene encodes CDR1 LGHDT and CDR2 YNNKEL (reference sequence). CDR3 length: 14 residues. CDR3: CASSQRLAQETQYF. CDR3 nucleotide sequence: TGTGCCAGCAGCCAGAGACTCGCCCAAGAGACCCAGTACTTC.

This rearrangement joins TRBV5-8 to TRBJ1-6; D not certain. V lost 5 bases, J lost 0 bases, and 12 bases lay in between. The germline V gene has CDR1 SGHTS and CDR2 YDEGEE. The length of the CDR3 is 16 residues. In nucleotides, the CDR3 is TGTGCCAGCAGATTGCGTCCGAGCTCCTATAATTCACCCCTCCACTTT. As protein: CASRLRPSSYNSPLHF.

The chain employs TRBV10-3 and TRBJ2-7; 11 nucleotides align to TRBD2. Germline assignment: CDR1 ENHRY and CDR2 SYGVKD. This CDR3 is 16 amino acids long. V trimming: 7 bases; J trimming: 5 bases; junction bases outside the gene matches: 13. The DNA for the CDR3 is TGTGCCATCAATCACTTTCCTAGCGGGAGGTTAAACGAGCAGTACTTC. This gives the protein CAINHFPSGRLNEQYF.